Listed below are T cell receptor beta chains from one sample, sequenced in a study of blood T cell repertoires in COVID-19. Profiled with immunoSEQ multiplex PCR; TCRdb holds only in-frame clones, not every one. Altogether 200,000 to 300,000 clones are present, approximately 89% being singletons, with the ten largest covering 2.6%. Sequenced: PBMCs or T cells enriched from blood (not recorded which). Receptors were obtained from a young woman who had recovered from COVID-19. The CDR3 runs from the conserved cysteine through the conserved F or W. The order of the fields is CDR3 DNA, CDR3 protein, J gene, D gene, clone size, V gene, CDR3 length. A D gene is named only where the DNA matches it firmly. Only part of the rows carry a size: once, few, many, or a class if the clone is expanded.

TGTGCCAGCAGTGAACTTAAATTACTAGCGGGAGGGGGGTACCAAGAGACCCAGTACTTC,CASSELKLLAGGGYQETQYF,TRBJ2-5,TRBD2,.,TRBV6-1,20
TGTGCCAGCAACACAGGGGGCACAGATACGCAGTATTTT,CASNTGGTDTQYF,TRBJ2-3,TRBD1,.,TRBV2,13
TGTGCCAGCAGCCAAGGGAGCGGGAGAGGCTACGAGCAGTACTTC,CASSQGSGRGYEQYF,TRBJ2-7,TRBD2,.,TRBV3-1/TRBV3-2,15
TGTGCCAGCAGCTTCGGGACAGTCGCTAACTATGGCTACACCTTC,CASSFGTVANYGYTF,TRBJ1-2,TRBD1,.,TRBV7-9,15
TGTGCCTGGAGTAAGGGAAGACAGTCCTATAATTCACCCCTCCACTTT,CAWSKGRQSYNSPLHF,TRBJ1-6,.,.,TRBV30,16
TGTGCCAGCAGTTTAAGGTACCCTACAGGGGTATCCTATAATTCACCCCTCCACTTT,CASSLRYPTGVSYNSPLHF,TRBJ1-6,TRBD1,.,TRBV27,19
TGTGCCAGCAGCGTAGCTTACGGACAGGGGGCGTATGGCTACACCTTC,CASSVAYGQGAYGYTF,TRBJ1-2,TRBD1,.,TRBV9,16
TGTGCCAGCAGTAGCACAGGTTTTCGGCATCAGCCCCAGCATTTT,CASSSTGFRHQPQHF,TRBJ1-5,.,.,TRBV28,15
TGTGCCAGCAGCTCGCAAACGGTGCTGAACACTGAAGCTTTCTTT,CASSSQTVLNTEAFF,TRBJ1-1,.,.,TRBV5-4,15
TGTGCCAGCAGCCTTAGGACAGGGGGCGTTGAGCAGTTCTTC,CASSLRTGGVEQFF,TRBJ2-1,TRBD1,.,TRBV9,14
TGCGCCAGCAGGCAGGGCGGGGGGGCCACAGATACGCAGTATTTT,CASRQGGGATDTQYF,TRBJ2-3,TRBD2,.,TRBV5-1,15
TGTGCCAGCAGTTTGGGGGGAGATGGCACAGATACGCAGTATTTT,CASSLGGDGTDTQYF,TRBJ2-3,.,.,TRBV27,15
TGTGCCAGCATCATGACAGGGGAGGGATCACCCCTCCACTTT,CASIMTGEGSPLHF,TRBJ1-6,TRBD1,.,TRBV28,14
TGTACCAGCAGCCTCGGACACTCTGGAAACACCATATATTTT,CTSSLGHSGNTIYF,TRBJ1-3,.,.,TRBV11-1,14
TGTGCCAGCAGCCCTTACAGCGGGGACGCCGGCAATGAGCAGTTCTTC,CASSPYSGDAGNEQFF,TRBJ2-1,TRBD2,.,TRBV11-2,16
TGTGCCAGCATAGGGGTGGGAAACACTGAAGCTTTCTTT,CASIGVGNTEAFF,TRBJ1-1,.,.,TRBV28,13
TGTGCCAGTAGTATAGATAGGGGGACTAGCAGCACAGATACGCAGTATTTT,CASSIDRGTSSTDTQYF,TRBJ2-3,TRBD2,.,TRBV19,17
TGTGCCAGCAGCTTAGAGACTAGCCAACACTACGAGCAGTACTTC,CASSLETSQHYEQYF,TRBJ2-7,TRBD2,once,TRBV7-9,15
TGTGCCTGGAAGGGGGATCGAAATCAGCCCCAGCATTTT,CAWKGDRNQPQHF,TRBJ1-5,.,.,TRBV30,13
TGTGCCTGGAGTGCGGGCACAGGGAAACCCGGGGAGCTGTTTTTT,CAWSAGTGKPGELFF,TRBJ2-2,.,.,TRBV30,15
TGTGCCAGCAGTTACGGGGGACTCCTGAACACCGGGGAGCTGTTTTTT,CASSYGGLLNTGELFF,TRBJ2-2,.,.,TRBV6-5,16
TGTGCCAGCAGTAGGACAGGGGCGAATGAAAAACTGTTTTTT,CASSRTGANEKLFF,TRBJ1-4,TRBD1,.,TRBV27,14
TGTGCCACCAGTGGAAGTACAGGGGCAAATCAGCCCCAGCATTTT,CATSGSTGANQPQHF,TRBJ1-5,TRBD1,.,TRBV24-1,15
TGTGCCAGCAGCTCGACTAGCGGGAGCGCTGAGCAGTTCTTC,CASSSTSGSAEQFF,TRBJ2-1,TRBD2,.,TRBV7-9,14
TGTGCCAGCAGTTTAGGGATACTAGCGGGAGGGCGGGAGACCCAGTACTTC,CASSLGILAGGRETQYF,TRBJ2-5,TRBD2,.,TRBV27,17
TGTGCCAGCAGTTACCTACTCCAGGGTACACAGCATTTT,CASSYLLQGTQHF,TRBJ1-5,.,.,TRBV6-2/TRBV6-3,13
TGTGCCAGCAGCCAAGATCTTACAGGGGGTCGTGGCTACACCTTC,CASSQDLTGGRGYTF,TRBJ1-2,TRBD1,.,TRBV3-1/TRBV3-2,15